The 23 T cell receptor beta chains reported below all come from one sample, sequenced in a study of tissue T cells after allogeneic stem cell transplantation. The time point is: mouse harvest day 7 after allogeneic transplant. Tail vein injection delivered 10^7 T-cell-depleted bone marrow cells and 10^6 splenic CD5+ T cells. TCRdb's copy holds only in-frame clones and misses some; the assay was immunoSEQ multiplex PCR. The sample has around 4,000 clones, roughly 50% seen once. Sequencing was carried out using gut tissue. Source of these receptors: a female BALB/c mouse given C57BL/6 T cells with graft-versus-host disease after an allogeneic hematopoietic cell transplant.

Turning to this clone: All gene names here are mouse names. The read terminates 1 residue before the CDR3 end, so the remaining end is supplied by the germline J gene. V gene TRBV1 combines with J gene TRBJ1-5, with D unresolved. CDR1 and CDR2 (germline): NSQYPW, LRSPGD (reference sequence). The CDR3 runs to 15 residues. Trimming took 0 bases from V and 0 from J, leaving 6 bases between them. CDR3 bases read: TGCACCTGCAGTGCAGATTTTCATAACAACCAGGCTCCGCTT. Amino acid sequence: CTCSADFHNNQAPL. The whole CDR3 is CTCSADFHNNQAPLF. Supplemented by reference TRBV1 and TRBJ1-5, the full variable domain reads VTLLEQNPRWRLVPRGQAVNLRCILKNSQYPWMSWYQQDLQKQLQWLFTLRSPGDKEVKSLPGADYLATRVTDTELRLQVANMSQGRTLYCTCSADFHNNQAPLFGEGTRLSVL.

By share, this clone ranks as large. Mouse gene names apply. With the read ending 1 residue before the CDR3 end, the germline J gene is used to fill in that end. The chain employs TRBV17 and TRBJ2-1; the match to TRBD2 covers 10 bases. CDR1 is MNHDT, CDR2 YYDKIL, per germline. There are 14 residues in the CDR3. The J segment lost 8 bases and the V segment lost 6 bases, leaving 7 bases of the junction unmatched. The CDR3 bases that were read are TGTGCTAGCAGCAGACCGGGACTGGGGACTGAGCAGTTC. This encodes CASSRPGLGTEQF. The whole CDR3 is CASSRPGLGTEQFF.

As concerns this clone: Compared with germline, one end of the junction differs, possibly owing to a read error. Gene names and germline refer to mouse. The read stops 1 residue short of the end of the CDR3; the missing end is completed from the germline J gene. The chain joins TRBV13-2 to TRBJ2-1; 13 bases match TRBD2. CDR3 length: 14 amino acids. Looked up from germline, CDR1 is NNHNN and CDR2 is SYGAGS (reference sequence). CDR3 in amino acids: CARGGTGGGAEQFF. CDR3 DNA, as far as it was read: TGTGCCCGCGGGGGGACTGGGGGGGGTGCTGAGCAGTTC.

This clone was counted only a few times. The genes and germline here are from mouse. The read ends 1 residue before the CDR3 terminus; that terminus is restored from the germline J gene. This sequence joins TRBV13-1 and TRBJ2-5; TRBD2 matches 11 bases. CDR1 and CDR2 (germline): NSHNY, SYGAGN. CDR3 length: 16 residues. Trimming took 0 bases from V and 1 from J; bases not matched to a gene: 1. This CDR3 is CASSDVGLGDQDTQYF. The sequenced part of the CDR3 DNA is TGTGCCAGCAGTGATGTGGGACTGGGGGACCAAGACACCCAGTAC.

This clone was counted only a few times. Genes and germline come from the mouse. Sequencing ends 1 residue short of the CDR3 end; the germline J gene provides the rest. The V call is TRBV26, the J call TRBJ1-3; 8 bases are shared with TRBD1. Germline V gene data show CDR1 as KGHPV and CDR2 as FQNQEV (reference sequence). CDR3 length equals 14 residues. Trimming took 3 bases from V and 6 from J; bases not matched to a gene: 4. The CDR3 sequence is CASSLGTGENTLYF. The sequenced CDR3 bases are TGTGCCAGCAGTCTCGGGACAGGAGAAAATACGCTCTAT.

Regarding this clone: Mouse gene names and germline throughout. The read comes to an end 1 residue before the CDR3 does, leaving the germline J gene to fill in the end. The chain is built from TRBV26 and TRBJ2-4, with 7 bases matching TRBD1. After removal of 3 bases from V and 5 bases from J, the junction contained 5 bases not matched to a gene. The CDR3 extends over 14 amino acids. Looked up from germline, CDR1 is KGHPV and CDR2 is FQNQEV (reference sequence). The CDR3 reads CASSLKGQINTLYF. The part of the CDR3 DNA that was read is TGTGCCAGCAGTCTAAAGGGACAGATAAACACCTTGTAC.

A note on this clone: Gene names denote mouse genes. The CDR3 extends 1 residue past the end of the read, so its final part is completed from the germline J gene. This rearrangement joins TRBV3 to TRBJ1-5, with 8 positions matching TRBD1. Germline V CDR1 and CDR2: SNHLY, FYNGKV (reference sequence). The CDR3 length is 13 residues. Trimming at V came to 5 bases and at J to 6 bases, leaving 3 bases not matched to a gene. The CDR3 here is CASSPTGGQAPLF. The sequenced part of the CDR3 DNA is TGTGCCAGCAGCCCTACAGGGGGCCAGGCTCCGCTT.

Worth noting for this clone: Gene names denote mouse genes. Read sequence stops 1 residue before the CDR3 end, and the germline J gene provides the missing end. The chain recombines TRBV26 with TRBJ1-1; D gene uncertain. Germline V gene lookup returns CDR1 KGHPV and CDR2 FQNQEV (reference sequence). Trimming took off 4 bases at V and 1 base at J, with 7 bases between the two ends. CDR3 length: 13 residues. Partial CDR3 DNA: TGTGCCAGCAGTCCGGCAGGGAACACAGAAGTCTTC. This codes for CASSPAGNTEVF. The full CDR3 reads CASSPAGNTEVFF. Supplemented by reference TRBV26 and TRBJ1-1, the full variable domain reads NSKVIQTPRYLVKGQGQKAKMRCIPEKGHPVVFWYQQNKNNEFKFLINFQNQEVLQQIDMTEKRFSAECPSNSPCSLEIQSSEAGDSALYLCASSPAGNTEVFFGKGTRLTVV.

As regards this clone: The genes and germline here are from mouse. The CDR3 end falls 1 residue outside the read, so it is completed with the germline J gene. The chain couples TRBV13-3 to TRBJ2-4; 11 nucleotides align to TRBD2. V was clipped by 6 bases and J by 5 bases; unmatched bases: 2. Germline lookup yields CDR1 NNHDY and CDR2 SYVADS. CDR3 length: 13 amino acids. The CDR3 bases that were read are TGTGCCAGCACCGACTGGGGGGGAAACACCTTGTAC. It translates to CASTDWGGNTLY. The full CDR3 protein reads CASTDWGGNTLYF.

Worth noting for this clone: Gene names refer to mouse genes. The CDR3 sequence: CASGWGGDEQYF. The DNA read from the CDR3 is TGTGCCAGCGGGTGGGGGGGGGATGAACAGTAC. The V and J genes are TRBV13-2 and TRBJ2-7; 8 bases line up with TRBD2. The read stops 1 residue short of the end of the CDR3; the missing end is completed from the germline J gene. The germline gives CDR1 NNHNN, CDR2 SYGAGS (reference sequence). V lost 5 bases and J lost 5; bases outside the gene matches: 3. This CDR3 region has 12 residues.

As concerns this clone: Genes here carry mouse names. From the germline J gene comes the end of the CDR3, since the read stops 1 residue before it. This chain uses TRBV1 with TRBJ1-2; D gene unclear. CDR3 size: 12 residues. Germline V gene sequence: CDR1 NSQYPW, CDR2 LRSPGD (reference sequence). V lost 3 bases to trimming and J lost 0 bases, with 2 bases between them. Incomplete CDR3 DNA: TGCACCTGCAGTGCCCCAAACTCCGACTACACC. Residues: CTCSAPNSDYT. The whole CDR3 region reads CTCSAPNSDYTF.

With regard to this clone: Mouse germline and gene names are used. The CDR3 extends 1 residue past the end of the read, so its final part is completed from the germline J gene. The chain uses TRBV13-1 and TRBJ1-1, with TRBD1 matching over 8 bases. V lost 0 bases and J lost 5; bases outside the gene matches: 0. Germline CDR1 is NSHNY and CDR2 is SYGAGN. The CDR3 is 13 amino acids. Incomplete CDR3 DNA: TGTGCCAGCAGTGATGGACAGGGGACAGAAGTCTTC. This codes for CASSDGQGTEVF. The entire CDR3 reads CASSDGQGTEVFF.

A note on this clone: The genes are named according to mouse. The missing CDR3 end, 1 residue past where the read stops, is filled in from the germline J gene. This chain uses TRBV3 with TRBJ2-3; 12 nucleotides line up with TRBD2. The germline V gene has CDR1 SNHLY and CDR2 FYNGKV (reference sequence). J gave up 3 bases and V 3 bases, and 7 bases lay outside the gene matches. The CDR3 extends over 17 amino acids. The CDR3 DNA, read in part, is TGTGCCAGCAGCTTCGGACTGGGGGGGGGAGGGGCAGAAACGCTGTAT. Protein: CASSFGLGGGGAETLY. The full-length CDR3 reads as CASSFGLGGGGAETLYF.

Points on this clone: Mouse gene names apply. The CDR3 extends 1 residue past the end of the read, so its final part is completed from the germline J gene. The chain links TRBV26 to TRBJ2-5; 7 nucleotides match TRBD1. The germline V gene has CDR1 KGHPV and CDR2 FQNQEV (reference sequence). This CDR3 contains 12 residues. Trimming cost V 3 bases and J 11 bases; bases outside gene matches: 5. CDR3 region: CASSLRDSYQYF. CDR3 DNA, as far as it was read: TGTGCCAGCAGTCTCCGGGACAGTTACCAGTAC.

With respect to this clone: Genes here carry mouse names. The CDR3 here is CASSPTANSDYTF. The covered CDR3 bases are TGTGCCAGCTCTCCCACAGCAAACTCCGACTACACC. J is TRBJ1-2 and V is TRBV12-2; D gene uncertain. The read gets to within 1 residue of the CDR3 end, and the germline J gene fills in the rest. This CDR3 has 13 residues. The V end lost 2 bases, the J end lost 0 bases, and 6 bases lay between the germline ends. Germline V gives CDR1 SGHLS, CDR2 HYDKME. The full variable domain, its missing parts supplied by reference TRBV12-2 and TRBJ1-2, is NSGVVQSPRYIIKGKGERSILKCIPISGHLSVAWYQQTQGQELKFFIQHYDKMERDKGNLPSRFSVQQFDDYHSEMNMSALELEDSAVYFCASSPTANSDYTFGSGTRLLVI.

Note on this clone: Gene and germline names: mouse. The DNA ends 1 residue before the CDR3 does, and the rest of the CDR3 is filled in from the germline J gene. This chain uses TRBV3 with TRBJ1-4, with TRBD1 matching 7 bases. V lost 6 bases, J lost 0 bases, and 1 base stayed unmatched. The CDR3 covers 14 residues. Germline CDR1 reads SNHLY; CDR2 reads FYNGKV (reference sequence). CDR3 amino acids: CASRGQISNERLFF. The DNA read from the CDR3 is TGTGCCAGCAGGGGACAGATTTCCAACGAAAGATTATTT. The entire variable domain, with the rest obtained from reference TRBV3 and TRBJ1-4, is as follows: GPKVLQIPSHQIIDMGQMVTLNCDPVSNHLYFYWYKQILGQQMEFLVNFYNGKVMEKSKLFKDQFSVERPDGSYFTLKIQPTALEDSAVYFCASRGQISNERLFFGHGTKLSVL.

Comments on this clone: Any gene name here is a mouse gene name. The covered CDR3 bases are TGTGCCAGCTCTCTGGCCTGGGGGGGGAAAAGTCAAAACACCTTGTAC. It codes for CASSLAWGGKSQNTLY. The entire CDR3 protein is CASSLAWGGKSQNTLYF. The rearrangement joins TRBV12-2 to TRBJ2-4; TRBD2 agrees at 9 bases. The sequenced fragment ends 1 residue before the CDR3 boundary, so the rest is inferred from the germline J gene. The CDR3 sequence is 17 residues long. The germline gives CDR1 SGHLS, CDR2 HYDKME. V gave up 1 base and J gave up 0 bases; unmatched junction bases: 7.

This clone was counted only a few times. Germline and genes here are mouse. The CDR3 loop is CAGTFSGNTLYF. Partial CDR3 DNA: TGTGCCGGGACATTTTCTGGAAATACGCTCTAT. The J gene is TRBJ1-3, the V gene TRBV15; maybe TRBD1 (6 bases). The read terminates 1 residue before the CDR3 end, so the remaining end is supplied by the germline J gene. This CDR3 has 12 amino acids. Germline-derived CDR1 and CDR2 are SGHND and FRSKSL. The V end was cut by 11 bases, the J end by 0 bases, with 8 bases between.

As concerns this clone: Gene names follow the mouse nomenclature. Read sequence stops 1 residue before the CDR3 end, and the germline J gene provides the missing end. This chain uses TRBV2 with TRBJ2-4; TRBD2 matches at 13 bases. V gave up 2 bases and J gave up 1 base; unmatched junction bases: 3. This CDR3 is 17 amino acids long. Germline CDR1 and CDR2: LGHNA and YSYQKL. The CDR3 region is CASSQTGTGGGQNTLYF. CDR3 DNA (partial): TGTGCCAGCAGCCAAACCGGGACTGGGGGGGGTCAAAACACCTTGTAC.

Concerning this clone itself: Gene and germline names: mouse. The read finishes 1 residue shy of the CDR3 end, and the germline J gene is used to complete it. The chain is built from TRBV26 and TRBJ2-1; D not certain. This CDR3 has 13 amino acids. V was trimmed by 4 bases and J by 1 base, leaving 5 bases between them. Germline lookup yields CDR1 KGHPV and CDR2 FQNQEV (reference sequence). This CDR3 reads CASSPLNYAEQFF. The sequenced CDR3 bases are TGTGCCAGCAGTCCTCTGAACTATGCTGAGCAGTTC. The full variable domain, with the rest looked up from reference TRBV26 and TRBJ2-1, is NSKVIQTPRYLVKGQGQKAKMRCIPEKGHPVVFWYQQNKNNEFKFLINFQNQEVLQQIDMTEKRFSAECPSNSPCSLEIQSSEAGDSALYLCASSPLNYAEQFFGPGTRLTVL.

Concerning this clone itself: The gene names here belong to mouse. The read comes to an end 1 residue before the CDR3 does, leaving the germline J gene to fill in the end. The V gene is TRBV5, the J gene TRBJ1-2; 9 positions match TRBD1. The CDR3 consists of 16 residues. The junction had 6 bases not matched to a gene; V was cut back by 4 bases and J by 0 bases. Germline assignment: CDR1 LGHNA and CDR2 YNLKQL (reference sequence). The CDR3 bases that were read are TGTGCCAGCAGCCCCCCGGGACAGGGTGCAAACTCCGACTACACC. It is translated as CASSPPGQGANSDYT. The CDR3 in its entirety is CASSPPGQGANSDYTF.

Only a few counts were recorded for this clone. Germline and genes here are mouse. The CDR3 end lies 1 residue beyond the end of the read and is filled in from the germline J gene. The identical CDR3 is also encoded by other nucleotide sequences in the sample. V gene TRBV23 combines with J gene TRBJ1-4; the D call TRBD1 from the table was never checked on the DNA. CDR3 length: 15 amino acids. CDR1 and CDR2 (germline): KGHTA, FQNQQP. CDR3 sequence reads: CSSSRTGGGNERLFF. The DNA read from the CDR3 is TGCTCCAGCAGCCGGACAGGGGGCGGCAACGAAAGATTATTT. Supplemented by reference TRBV23 and TRBJ1-4, the full variable domain reads DAAVTQKPRYLIKMKGQEAEMKCIPEKGHTAVFWYQQKQSKELKFLIYFQNQQPLDQIDMVKERFSAVCPSSSLCSLGIRTCEAEDSALYLCSSSRTGGGNERLFFGHGTKLSVL.

A remark on this clone: Each gene name is a mouse one. From the germline J gene comes the end of the CDR3, since the read stops 1 residue before it. The chain uses TRBV26 and TRBJ2-4; D is unresolved. From germline, CDR1 is KGHPV and CDR2 FQNQEV (reference sequence). V was shortened by 4 bases and J by 0 bases, with 11 bases between the two germline ends. This CDR3 comprises 15 residues. The CDR3 is CASSPRLSSQNTLYF. The sequenced part of the CDR3 DNA is TGTGCCAGCAGTCCCCGACTTTCTAGTCAAAACACCTTGTAC.